This T cell receptor beta chain originates from a study of cytomegalovirus exposure and HLA in healthy donors. Overall study findings and caveats: In the 120 or so validation repertoires, 94% of cluster scores exceeded 0, per a later analysis. Diagnosis of cytomegalovirus status made by the classifier reportedly showed high specificity and sensitivity.

V lost 0 bases to trimming and J lost 6 bases; unmatched junction nucleotides: 6. Per the germline V gene, CDR1 is SGHVS and CDR2 is FNYEAQ. The length of the CDR3 is 15 residues. In this sample, this clone turned up once. Its target is not known. Assay: immunoSEQ multiplex PCR; the TCRdb copy retains only in-frame clones and omits some. The table lists 150,000 to 180,000 clones, about 86% of them singletons, with roughly 1.9% in the top ten. What was sequenced was PBMCs. J is TRBJ2-3 and V is TRBV7-6; 7 bases map to TRBD1. The TCR sequence derives from a human donor in good health. In nucleotides, the CDR3 is TGTGCCAGCAGCTTAGCTACAGGGGTTGGGGATACGCAGTATTTT. As protein: CASSLATGVGDTQYF.